This T cell receptor beta chain was sequenced for a study of T cell responses to AZD1222 COVID-19 vaccine. Study outcomes and limitations: Seropositivity was recorded at baseline in only a handful of AZD1222 recipients.

As for this clone: Its antigen is unidentified.

Generated by immunoSEQ multiplex PCR, the TCRdb table keeps only in-frame clones and is missing some. The table lists some 31,000 clones, around 82% of them singletons. The CDR3 is 15 amino acids. The V and J ends lost 0 bases and 0 bases respectively, with 6 bases between them. The clonotype originates from an adult who received the AZD1222 COVID-19 vaccine. The J gene is TRBJ2-4, the V gene TRBV23-1; D unresolved. TRBV23-1 is reported as an ORF; its role is uncertain. This specimen consisted of peripheral blood, obtained 28 days after the second AZD1222 dose. The CDR3 bases are TGCGCCAGCAGTCAATCATGCCTAGCCAAAAACATTCAGTACTTC. This translates into CASSQSCLAKNIQYF.